Listed below are T cell receptor beta chains from one sample, sequenced in a study of T-cell reconstitution after alpha-beta-depleted transplantation in children. TCRdb reprocessed the PCR reads via MiXCR and lists one record per CDR3 protein. The sample yields approximately 590,000 distinct CDR3 sequences, 10% seen once. The source was PBMCs from the stem cell graft donor, collected from the stem cell graft. Receptors were obtained from a human donor who donated a stem cell graft to a child with acute myeloid leukemia. Each CDR3 is given with its conserved first and last residue. The D gene is left open where the match is weak. Clone sizes are given selectively: once, few, many, or a class where the clone is expanded.

clone size	V gene	D gene	J gene	CDR3 DNA	CDR3 protein
NA	TRBV15	NA	TRBJ1-3	TGTGCCACAACCGACGACGGAGCTGGAAACACCATATATTTT	CATTDDGAGNTIYF
few	TRBV6-1	NA	TRBJ2-7	TGTGCCAGCAGTGAAAGGGGTCTAGGACCCTACGAGCAGTACTTC	CASSERGLGPYEQYF
few	TRBV7-3	TRBD1	TRBJ2-7	TGTGCCAGCAGCATGACAGGGGGGACCCACGAGCAGTACTTC	CASSMTGGTHEQYF
few	TRBV10-3	TRBD1	TRBJ1-2	TGTGCCATCAGTCCTTCGGTACAGGGGGTCGGGGGCTACACCTTC	CAISPSVQGVGGYTF
few	TRBV5-1	NA	TRBJ2-2	TGCGCCAGCAGCTTGGACGGGACCTGGGAGCTGTTTTTT	CASSLDGTWELFF
NA	TRBV6-1	NA	TRBJ2-3	TGTGCCAGCGTCACAATTCGCGCCCCGATATCCGATACGCAGTATTTT	CASVTIRAPISDTQYF
NA	TRBV19	NA	TRBJ2-5	TGTGCCAGTAGTATAGGGACGGTCAGAAAAGAGACCCAGTACTTC	CASSIGTVRKETQYF
NA	TRBV11-2	NA	TRBJ1-4	TGTGCCAGCAGCTCCCCCCGGGGTGGAGGGGAAAAACTGTTTTTT	CASSSPRGGGEKLFF
few	TRBV7-7	NA	TRBJ2-5	TGTGCTAGCAGCTTAGCCATCGCGGCAGGGGAAGAGACCCAGTACTTC	CASSLAIAAGEETQYF
few	TRBV28	TRBD1	TRBJ1-4	TGTGCCAGCGGGTTAAGACAGGGGGCAGGTGAAAAACTGTTTTTT	CASGLRQGAGEKLFF
few	TRBV5-1	NA	TRBJ2-1	TGCGCCAGCGAAAGCGGGTTCGATTACAATGAGCAGTTCTTC	CASESGFDYNEQFF
many	TRBV12-3/TRBV12-4	TRBD2	TRBJ2-1	TGTGCCAGCAGTGTCAGCGGGAGGGCTTATAATGAGCAGTTCTTC	CASSVSGRAYNEQFF
many	TRBV29-1	NA	TRBJ2-3	TGCAGCGGTGGACAGCTCACAGATACGCAGTATTTT	CSGGQLTDTQYF
many	TRBV20-1	TRBD2	TRBJ2-7	TGCAGTGCTAGGCCGACTAGCGGGGGGACCTACGAGCAGTACTTC	CSARPTSGGTYEQYF
few	TRBV12-3/TRBV12-4	NA	TRBJ2-7	TGTGCCAGCAGACCCGACAGTCCCTACGAGCAGTACTTC	CASRPDSPYEQYF
NA	TRBV7-2	TRBD2	TRBJ2-7	TGTGCCAGCAGCTTAGAGGGAACTAGCGGGAGGCGTGAGCAGTACTTC	CASSLEGTSGRREQYF
few	TRBV7-6	TRBD2	TRBJ2-5	TGTGCCAGCAGCTTAGCGGGACTAGCGGATCAAGAGACCCAGTACTTC	CASSLAGLADQETQYF
few	TRBV2	NA	TRBJ2-7	TGTGCCAGCAGTGATATAATAAGGGGACACGAGCAGTACTTC	CASSDIIRGHEQYF
many	TRBV10-3	TRBD1	TRBJ1-6	TGTGCCATCAGTGCCGAGACAGGGACTTCACCCCTCCACTTT	CAISAETGTSPLHF
NA	TRBV12-3/TRBV12-4	NA	TRBJ1-2	TGTGCCAGCAGCCTGCGACAGGTCAACTATGGCTACACCTTC	CASSLRQVNYGYTF
NA	TRBV6-2/TRBV6-3	NA	TRBJ1-1	TGTGCCAGCAGTTACTATTCACCTCTGAACACTGAAGCTTTCTTT	CASSYYSPLNTEAFF
few	TRBV27	NA	TRBJ1-5	TGTGCCAGCAGTCCGCGTCCCCCCTCGGTAGGTCAGCCCCAGCATTTT	CASSPRPPSVGQPQHF
few	TRBV6-2/TRBV6-3	NA	TRBJ2-3	TGTGCCAGCAGGACCCAACCGGGCCCTCCGTATTTT	CASRTQPGPPYF
NA	TRBV4-3	TRBD2	TRBJ2-2	TGCGCCAGCAGCCAAGATCGGGGGGGCGGCGGGGAGCTGTTTTTT	CASSQDRGGGGELFF
NA	TRBV7-9	TRBD2	TRBJ2-1	TGTCAAGCGGGATCCTACAATGAGCAGTTCTTC	CQAGSYNEQFF
many	TRBV6-5	NA	TRBJ1-1	TGTGCCAGCAGTTCCATAGGAGGGGACACTGAAGCTTTCTTT	CASSSIGGDTEAFF
few	TRBV20-1	TRBD1	TRBJ2-7	TGCAGTGCTAGAGATCCGGGACAGGGGGCGGACGAGCAGTACTTC	CSARDPGQGADEQYF
many	TRBV5-1	TRBD2	TRBJ2-2	TGCGCCAGCAGGGGGGGGATGAACACCGGGGAGCTGTTTTTT	CASRGGMNTGELFF
NA	TRBV7-9	NA	TRBJ1-6	TGTGCCAGCAGAGAAGGGACGGATAATTCACCCCTCCACTTT	CASREGTDNSPLHF
NA	TRBV28	TRBD2	TRBJ2-3	TGTGCCAGCAGTCCCTCTAGCGGGAGGGCCCCGGGCACAGATACGCAGTATTTT	CASSPSSGRAPGTDTQYF
NA	TRBV18	TRBD1	TRBJ2-1	TGTGCCAGCTCACCATGGGACAGTGAAAAGTACAATGAGCAGTTCTTC	CASSPWDSEKYNEQFF
many	TRBV20-1	NA	TRBJ2-6	TGCAGTGCGGGTAAATTGTCTGGGGCCAACGTCCTGACTTTC	CSAGKLSGANVLTF
NA	TRBV11-1	NA	TRBJ2-1	TGTGCCAGCAGCTCACCGGTCGCCTTGGGTAGCGGCGACAATGAGCAGTTCTTC	CASSSPVALGSGDNEQFF
NA	TRBV14	NA	TRBJ1-2	TGTGCCAGCAGCGGCGGGGACAAGGTTCATGGCTACACCTTC	CASSGGDKVHGYTF
NA	TRBV6-5	TRBD1	TRBJ2-7	TGTGCCAGCAGTTACTCGTACCCGGGACAGGGCCGCGAGCAGTACTTC	CASSYSYPGQGREQYF
NA	TRBV24-1	NA	TRBJ2-5	TGTGCCACCAGTGTGAGGCGAGAAGAGACCCAGTACTTC	CATSVRREETQYF
NA	TRBV12-3/TRBV12-4	TRBD1	TRBJ1-2	TGTGCCAGCAGCCTCGGACAGGGAAGGGACTATGGCTACACCTTC	CASSLGQGRDYGYTF
NA	TRBV4-2	TRBD2	TRBJ2-3	TGTGCCAGCAGCCAGCTAAAGGGACCCCAAAGCGGGAGAATCACAGATACGCAGTATTTT	CASSQLKGPQSGRITDTQYF
NA	TRBV28	TRBD2	TRBJ2-7	TGTGCCAGCAATGAGCGGGAGAGGTACGAGCAGTACTTC	CASNERERYEQYF
few	TRBV2	TRBD2	TRBJ2-1	TGTGCCAGCAGGGGGACTAGCGGGACCTACAATGAGCAGTTCTTC	CASRGTSGTYNEQFF
few	TRBV6-1	TRBD2	TRBJ2-7	TGTGCCAGCAGGTCGGGAAAGCGCGGCGGGGGGGCCTACGAGCAGTACTTC	CASRSGKRGGGAYEQYF
NA	TRBV6-1	TRBD2	TRBJ2-1	TGTGCCAGCAGTCAAGGTGCGGGAGGGCCCGATGAGCAGTTCTTC	CASSQGAGGPDEQFF
many	TRBV25-1	NA	TRBJ2-2	TGTGCCAGCAGTGAATATGGTATGAGGACCGGGGAGCTGTTTTTT	CASSEYGMRTGELFF
many	TRBV6-5	NA	TRBJ1-2	TGTGCCAGCAGTTACTCGTTCACAGGAGTTTATGGCTACACCTTC	CASSYSFTGVYGYTF
NA	TRBV29-1	TRBD2	TRBJ2-2	TGCAGCGTTGTCAGGACTAGCGGGAGCACCGGGGAGCTGTTTTTT	CSVVRTSGSTGELFF
NA	TRBV12-3/TRBV12-4	NA	TRBJ2-7	TGTGCCAGCAGCCTCCGCTTTTTGATCGAGCAGTACTTC	CASSLRFLIEQYF
many	TRBV20-1	NA	TRBJ1-5	TGCAGTGCTAGAGATAATTTATGGGGACAGCCCCAGCATTTT	CSARDNLWGQPQHF
NA	TRBV28	NA	TRBJ2-7	TGTGCCAGCAATTCCGCGACGGCAGCCTACGAGCAGTACTTC	CASNSATAAYEQYF
few	TRBV20-1	NA	TRBJ2-5	TGCAGTAAACAGGGCCCCTCCCAAGAGACCCAGTACTTC	CSKQGPSQETQYF
few	TRBV29-1	NA	TRBJ1-5	TGCAGCGTTGGGTACACGGGGGATAGCAATCAGCCCCAGCATTTT	CSVGYTGDSNQPQHF